The 19 T cell receptor beta chains in this list originate from one sample, sequenced in a study of neurological immune-mediated disorders. TCRdb redid the calling of the 5' RACE reads with MiXCR, one entry per CDR3 protein. Of tens of thousands of distinct CDR3 sequences listed, 2.6% are singletons. The specimen was PBMCs. The receptors shown here come from a woman aged 30 to 39 with multiple sclerosis.

This clonotype was seen many times. The chain combines TRBV25-1 with TRBJ2-7, with a weak D call TRBD2 (5 bases). The V gene lost 5 bases and the J gene lost 6 bases, with 14 bases spanning the gap. CDR3 length: 13 amino acids. Per germline, CDR1 MGHDK and CDR2 SYGVNS. Written as DNA, the CDR3 is TGTGCCAGCAGTCGCCCAGGTGAGGGCGAGCAGTACTTC. Its translation is CASSRPGEGEQYF.

This clonotype came up many times. The chain is built from TRBV20-1 and TRBJ1-3; 8 nucleotides align to TRBD1. The germline gives CDR1 DFQATT, CDR2 SNEGSKA (reference sequence). This CDR3 region has 16 residues. V shed 3 bases and J 1 base; nucleotides not matched to a gene: 8. In DNA, the CDR3 is TGCAGTGCTAGTCCGGGACAGGAGGATTCTGGAAACACCATATATTTT. Its protein product is CSASPGQEDSGNTIYF.

This clonotype was observed at least ten times. This sequence joins TRBV14 and TRBJ2-6, with D unresolved. V was trimmed by 5 bases and J by 3 bases, leaving 11 bases between them. Germline loops: CDR1 SGHDN, CDR2 FVKESK. CDR3 length: 15 amino acids. The CDR3: CASSSRIYGANVLTF. The DNA of the CDR3 is TGTGCCAGCAGCTCCCGAATTTATGGGGCCAACGTCCTGACTTTC.

At least ten counts were recorded for this clonotype. The chain combines TRBV11-2 with TRBJ1-1; D is possibly TRBD1 (6 bases). In germline, CDR1 is SGHAT, CDR2 FQNNGV. Between the trimmed V and J ends, which lost 1 base and 8 bases, there was a span of 14 bases. This CDR3 is built from 14 residues. CDR3 sequence: CASSLGHRVGEAFF. For the CDR3, the DNA is TGTGCCAGCAGCTTAGGGCACAGGGTAGGAGAAGCTTTCTTT.

This clonotype has just a few counts. The chain uses TRBV5-1 and TRBJ2-3, with a possible D match to TRBD2 (6 bases). Per germline, CDR1 SGHRS and CDR2 YFSETQ. Trimming pared 4 bases from V and 2 bases from J, leaving 11 bases between. The CDR3 spans 14 residues. The chain's CDR3 is CASSGDSATDTQYF. The CDR3 bases are TGCGCCAGCAGCGGGGACTCCGCCACAGATACGCAGTATTTT.

In its sample, this clonotype was seen many times. This chain uses TRBV10-3 with TRBJ2-3; 12 bases agree with TRBD2. The CDR3 spans 16 residues. Germline trimming cut 4 bases from V and 2 bases from J; bases unmatched to any gene: 4. Looked up from germline, CDR1 is ENHRY and CDR2 is SYGVKD. CDR3 in amino acids: CAISGRLAGDTDTQYF. As DNA, the CDR3 is TGTGCCATCAGTGGCCGACTAGCGGGAGACACAGATACGCAGTATTTT.

This clonotype was picked up many times. The V call is TRBV15, the J call TRBJ1-1; 9 positions agree with TRBD1. J was trimmed by 4 bases and V by 5 bases; bases with no gene match: 8. Germline CDR1 and CDR2: LNHNV and YYDKDF (reference sequence). The CDR3 is made up of 15 amino acids. CDR3 region: CATSRPQGAGTEAFF. The DNA for the CDR3 is TGTGCCACCAGCCGCCCACAGGGGGCGGGCACTGAAGCTTTCTTT.

This clonotype has ten or more counts. The DNA of the CDR3 is TGTGCCAGCAGCGTAGTTGGCTCGGTGACAGATACGCAGTATTTT. It is translated as CASSVVGSVTDTQYF. This chain connects TRBV9 to TRBJ2-3; D is unclear. The V end lost 0 bases, the J end lost 3 bases, and 11 bases lay between the germline ends. CDR1 and CDR2 from the germline V gene are SGDLS and YYNGEE. The CDR3 extends over 15 amino acids.

This clonotype was counted at least ten times. The J gene is TRBJ1-2, the V gene TRBV5-1, with 8 positions matching TRBD1. This CDR3 has 15 residues. Germline CDR1 and CDR2: SGHRS and YFSETQ. With 0 bases clipped from V and 6 bases from J, the junction kept 7 bases outside the gene matches. CDR3 in DNA: TGCGCCAGCAGCTTGGTACCGGGACAGGTGGATGGCTACACCTTC. Protein product: CASSLVPGQVDGYTF.

This clonotype was counted ten times or more. This chain connects TRBV20-1 to TRBJ2-1; the match to TRBD2 covers 12 bases. V dropped 3 bases and J dropped 8; count of bases not matched to a gene: 2. Germline V lookup: CDR1 DFQATT, CDR2 SNEGSKA (reference sequence). The CDR3 contains 13 residues. The CDR3 protein is CSARTSGSYEQFF. DNA of the CDR3: TGCAGTGCTAGGACTAGCGGGAGCTATGAGCAGTTCTTC.

Ten or more counts support this clonotype. V gene TRBV10-3 combines with J gene TRBJ2-7, with TRBD2 as a possible D gene (5 bases). Trimming removed 3 bases at V and 0 bases at J, with 9 bases between. The CDR3 sequence is 14 residues long. Per germline, CDR1 ENHRY and CDR2 SYGVKD. The CDR3 spells CAISDVGSSYEQYF. CDR3 DNA sequence: TGTGCCATCAGTGACGTGGGGAGCTCCTACGAGCAGTACTTC.

This clonotype was seen only a few times. With a much larger clone just one base away, this may be a read error. This likely comes from a read error, as the CDR3 has no conserved phenylalanine or tryptophan at its end. V usage is TRBV7-2 and J usage is TRBJ2-5, with D possibly TRBD2 on 7 matching bases. The V and J ends lost 1 base and 4 bases respectively, with 10 bases between them. The germline V gene encodes CDR1 SGHTA and CDR2 FQGNSA. The CDR3 has 14 amino acids. Here the CDR3 reads CASSLGGGAETQYC. In DNA form, the CDR3 reads TGTGCCAGCAGCTTAGGAGGGGGGGCAGAGACCCAGTACTGC.

This clonotype was seen ten or more times. The chain combines TRBV20-1 with TRBJ2-3; 11 positions agree with TRBD2. Germline loops: CDR1 DFQATT, CDR2 SNEGSKA (reference sequence). The CDR3 is made up of 15 amino acids. V lost 3 bases to trimming and J lost 4 bases; unmatched junction nucleotides: 6. The CDR3 region is CSARLAGGLSDTQYF. The CDR3 region has the DNA TGCAGTGCTAGGCTAGCGGGAGGTCTCTCAGATACGCAGTATTTT.

This clonotype was counted ten times or more. The J gene is TRBJ2-7, the V gene TRBV28; 8 bases are shared with TRBD2. J was trimmed by 5 bases and V by 3 bases; bases with no gene match: 6. Germline V gene lookup returns CDR1 MDHEN and CDR2 SYDVKM. The CDR3 runs to 14 residues. The CDR3 loop reads CASSLAGGVNEQYF. The CDR3 DNA reads TGTGCCAGCAGTTTGGCGGGGGGCGTTAACGAGCAGTACTTC.

This clonotype was detected many times. The J gene is TRBJ1-1, the V gene TRBV5-1; the D gene is possibly TRBD1 (5 bases). V was trimmed by 2 bases and J by 7 bases, leaving 15 bases between them. The CDR3 covers 14 residues. Germline V gene sequence: CDR1 SGHRS, CDR2 YFSETQ. In nucleotides, the CDR3 is TGCGCCAGCAGCTTCGGGGCCGGGTCGGGTGAAGCTTTCTTT. It encodes CASSFGAGSGEAFF.

Ten or more counts support this clonotype. The V call is TRBV7-2, the J call TRBJ2-1; no clear D gene. Trimming left V 4 bases short and J 10 bases short, with 17 bases between. Per germline, CDR1 SGHTA and CDR2 FQGNSA. CDR3 length equals 14 residues. CDR3 sequence: CASSSVVATKEQFF. The CDR3 nucleotides read TGTGCCAGCAGCTCTGTGGTAGCAACCAAGGAGCAGTTCTTC. Full variable domain (remainder filled in from reference TRBV7-2 and TRBJ2-1): GAGVSQSPSNKVTEKGKDVELRCDPISGHTALYWYRQSLGQGLEFLIYFQGNSAPDKSGLPSDRFSAERTGGSVSTLTIQRTQQEDSAVYLCASSSVVATKEQFFGPGTRLTVL.

This clonotype was recorded at least ten times. The rearrangement joins TRBV15 to TRBJ2-2; D gene unclear. The germline V gene has CDR1 LNHNV and CDR2 YYDKDF (reference sequence). Trimming took 1 base from V and 5 from J, leaving 5 bases between them. The length of the CDR3 is 13 residues. CDR3 coding DNA: TGTGCCACCAGCAGAGTACCGACCGGGGAGCTGTTTTTT. Amino acid sequence: CATSRVPTGELFF.

This clonotype occurred many times. The V and J genes are TRBV20-1 and TRBJ2-1; D unclear. The CDR3 covers 13 residues. The germline V and J ends were trimmed by 6 bases and 7 bases, with 16 bases remaining between them. The germline CDR1 and CDR2 sequences are DFQATT and SNEGSKA (reference sequence). The CDR3 reads CSARPGLGNEQFF. CDR3 bases: TGCAGTGCGAGACCCGGGTTGGGAAATGAGCAGTTCTTC.

This clonotype was observed at least ten times. The rearrangement uses TRBV5-4 and TRBJ1-1; 7 bases fit TRBD1. This CDR3 region has 14 residues. The junction had 7 bases not matched to a gene; V was cut back by 4 bases and J by 4 bases. Germline V gene sequence: CDR1 SGHNT, CDR2 YYREEE (reference sequence). The CDR3 protein is CASSLDKGATEAFF. The CDR3 coding sequence is TGTGCCAGCAGCCTAGACAAGGGGGCCACTGAAGCTTTCTTT.